This entry lists 3 T cell receptor beta chains sequenced from one sample in a study of CD8 T cells in ankylosing spondylitis (dated by TCRdb to about 2017). The library was obtained by 5' RACE. The instrument given in TCRdb is Illumina HiSeq 2500. Using fastp at Q25 and MiXCR, TCRdb reprocessed the public reads and kept productive beta chains. Entries that share a CDR3 protein sequence are merged under the most common genes and DNA. The sample includes about 160,000 distinct CDR3 sequences, with around 18% observed a single time. The ten most abundant clones make up approximately 7.8% of the sample. The sequenced material came from blood, either unsorted or a sorted T cell fraction (not recorded which). These TCRs come from a male donor with ankylosing spondylitis or in good health (not recorded which).

This clonotype was counted many times. This chain connects TRBV5-1 to TRBJ2-3; 8 bases match TRBD2. V gave up 4 bases and J gave up 2 bases; unmatched junction bases: 6. The CDR3 extends over 15 amino acids. Germline CDR1 SGHRS, CDR2 YFSETQ. CDR3 loop: CASSGRLASTDTQYF. For the CDR3, the DNA is TGCGCCAGCAGCGGGAGACTAGCGTCCACAGATACGCAGTATTTT.

This clonotype occurred many times. This chain uses TRBV15 with TRBJ2-1; D ambiguous. Per the germline V gene, CDR1 is LNHNV and CDR2 is YYDKDF (reference sequence). This CDR3 contains 16 residues. The V and J ends lost 1 base and 0 bases respectively, with 10 bases between them. The CDR3 nucleotides are TGTGCCACCAGCAGAGCATTCCTTAGCTCCTACAATGAGCAGTTCTTC. Translated: CATSRAFLSSYNEQFF.

The chain couples TRBV28 to TRBJ2-5; 7 positions match TRBD2. Germline values: CDR1 MDHEN, CDR2 SYDVKM. V was clipped by 7 bases and J by 2 bases; unmatched bases: 7. This CDR3 is built from 14 residues. The CDR3: CASNPAGRQETQYF. The CDR3 DNA reads TGTGCCAGCAATCCAGCGGGAAGACAAGAGACCCAGTACTTC. Drawing the rest from reference TRBV28 and TRBJ2-5, the complete variable domain is DVKVTQSSRYLVKRTGEKVFLECVQDMDHENMFWYRQDPGLGLRLIYFSYDVKMKEKGDIPEGYSVSREKKERFSLILESASTNQTSMYLCASNPAGRQETQYFGPGTRLLVL.